This entry features one T cell receptor (beta chain) sequence. The sample originates from a study of T cell changes during pregnancy in multiple sclerosis. TCRdb's copy holds only in-frame clones and misses some; the assay was immunoSEQ multiplex PCR. The table includes fewer than 85,000 clones, around 89% detected once. Trimming took 1 base from V and 4 from J, leaving 4 bases between them. The CDR3 runs to 12 residues. Per the germline V gene, CDR1 is LNHDA and CDR2 is SQIVND (reference sequence). Source: peripheral blood, taken before pregnancy. The chain employs TRBV19 and TRBJ1-1; no reliable D call. The TCR sequence derives from a female donor with multiple sclerosis, enrolled in a pregnancy study. The CDR3 region is CASSIGATEAFF. CDR3 nucleotides: TGTGCCAGTAGTATAGGGGCCACTGAAGCTTTCTTT.